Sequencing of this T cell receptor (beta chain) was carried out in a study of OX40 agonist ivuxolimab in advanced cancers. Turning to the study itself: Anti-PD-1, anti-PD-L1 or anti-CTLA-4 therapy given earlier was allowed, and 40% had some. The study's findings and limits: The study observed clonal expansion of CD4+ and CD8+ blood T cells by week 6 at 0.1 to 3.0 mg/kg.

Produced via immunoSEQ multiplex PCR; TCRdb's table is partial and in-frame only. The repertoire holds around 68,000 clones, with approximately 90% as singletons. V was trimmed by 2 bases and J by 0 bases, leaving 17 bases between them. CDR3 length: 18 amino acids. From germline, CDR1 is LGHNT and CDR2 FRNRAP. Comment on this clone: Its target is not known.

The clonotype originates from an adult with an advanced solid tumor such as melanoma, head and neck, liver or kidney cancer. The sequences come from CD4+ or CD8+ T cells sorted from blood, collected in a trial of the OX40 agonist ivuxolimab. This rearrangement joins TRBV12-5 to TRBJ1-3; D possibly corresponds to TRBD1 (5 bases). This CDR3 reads CASGLWGGPHSSGNTIYF. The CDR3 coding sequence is TGTGCTAGTGGTTTGTGGGGCGGACCCCATAGCTCTGGAAACACCATATATTTT.